This TCR beta chain emerged from a study of molecular identifiers for immune sequencing clone quantification. Findings of the study overall: In CMV-specific effectors, clones above 20 copies held over 99% of molecules; naive, under 1%. Single-cell amounts of spiked Jurkat TCR RNA were reportedly detectable among 950,000 to 1,000,000 naive cells.

Previously reported methods and listed TCR primers produced the bulk TCR libraries. TCRdb processed the PCR reads anew with MiXCR; each CDR3 protein has one entry. The sample lists just under 650,000 distinct CDR3 sequences; just under 20% were seen once. This CDR3 is built from 16 residues. The trim removed 2 bases at V and 3 bases at J, leaving 7 bases unmatched. Germline assignment: CDR1 MNHEY and CDR2 SVGAGI. This clonotype was recorded at least ten times. Its antigen remains unknown. Sorting was used to obtain naive CD8 T cells (CD8+CD4-CCR7+CD45RA+). The source material was naive CD8+ T cells from blood, with Jurkat cell RNA spiked in. The subset was: FACS-sorted CD8+CD4-CCR7+CD45RA+ naive T cells. The clonotype comes from a human donor in good health. Some libraries in this study had Jurkat cell RNA spiked in. This chain joins TRBV6-5 and TRBJ1-1; 9 positions agree with TRBD1. DNA of the CDR3: TGTGCCAGCAGTTACCTAACAGGGGGCCGGGACACTGAAGCTTTCTTT. Encoded protein: CASSYLTGGRDTEAFF.